Below are 31 T cell receptor beta chains sequenced from a single sample in a study of shared clonotypes between healthy human individuals. Sequencing was performed with immunoSEQ multiplex PCR; in TCRdb, only in-frame clones are kept and a portion is missing. There are about 500,000 clones in the sample; 70% to 80% occur only once, and 12% lies in the top ten. The sample taken for sequencing was PBMCs. These receptor sequences come from a woman aged 40 to 50 in good health. Some clones in this sample may be carry-over from other donors' samples.

This chain uses TRBV11-2 with TRBJ2-5, with 7 bases matching TRBD1. Germline V CDR1 and CDR2: SGHAT, FQNNGV. This CDR3 contains 14 residues. The V gene end was trimmed by 5 bases and the J gene end by 4 bases; junction bases not matched to a gene: 7. The CDR3 loop is CASSVTGVGETQYF. As DNA, the CDR3 is TGTGCCAGCAGCGTCACAGGGGTGGGAGAGACCCAGTACTTC.

The chain has TRBV29-1 and TRBJ1-5; D unresolved. Trimming pared 2 bases from V and 5 bases from J, leaving 10 bases between. Germline CDR1 SQVTM, CDR2 ANQGSEA. CDR3 length: 13 residues. The chain's CDR3 is CSVEIGPDQPQHF. DNA for the CDR3: TGCAGCGTTGAAATAGGACCCGATCAGCCCCAGCATTTT.

The rearrangement joins TRBV6-5 to TRBJ1-1; D uncertain. The CDR3 runs to 13 residues. Germline V gene lookup returns CDR1 MNHEY and CDR2 SVGAGI. V lost 8 bases to trimming and J lost 1 base, with 11 bases between them. As DNA, the CDR3 is TGTGCCAGCTGGAAATCAGCGAACACTGAAGCTTTCTTT. Translation: CASWKSANTEAFF.

Details on this clone: A far larger clone is off by one base, so a read error is likely. The rearrangement uses TRBV30 and TRBJ2-7; 8 bases align to TRBD2. This CDR3 is built from 15 residues. Germline loops: CDR1 GTSNPN, CDR2 SVGIG (reference sequence). Unmatched junction bases numbered 13, after V lost 2 bases and J lost 7 bases. CDR3 DNA: TGTGCCTGGAGTCGAGTACAGGGACTAGTAGAGGAGCAGTACTTC. As protein: CAWSRVQGLVEEQYF.

The genes are TRBV6-5 and TRBJ1-3; 7 positions agree with TRBD1. Germline CDR1 MNHEY, CDR2 SVGAGI. There are 16 residues in the CDR3. V lost 0 bases and J lost 2; bases outside the gene matches: 4. Written as DNA, the CDR3 is TGTGCCAGCAGTTACTCTGAGGGGGCGCCTGGAAACACCATATATTTT. Translation: CASSYSEGAPGNTIYF.

This clone was counted only a few times. The CDR3 DNA sequence: TGTGCCAGCAGCTTGTCGCAGGGGTCCATGAACACTGAAGCTTTCTTT. It yields the protein CASSLSQGSMNTEAFF. The gene calls are TRBV5-5 and TRBJ1-1; tentatively, D is TRBD1 (6 bases). This CDR3 is 16 amino acids long. In germline, CDR1 is SGHKS, CDR2 YYEKEE (reference sequence). V was pared by 1 base and J by 0 bases, with 13 bases between.

This chain joins TRBV4-2 and TRBJ2-1; 12 nucleotides line up with TRBD2. The CDR3 totals 17 residues. The trim removed 2 bases at V and 3 bases at J, leaving 5 bases unmatched. Germline CDR1 LGHNA, CDR2 YNFKEQ. CDR3 in amino acids: CASSQRLTSGSYNEQFF. DNA for the CDR3: TGTGCCAGCAGCCAACGCCTGACTAGCGGGAGCTACAATGAGCAGTTCTTC.

V gene TRBV7-9 combines with J gene TRBJ2-7, with 12 bases matching TRBD2. There are 15 residues in the CDR3. The germline CDR1 and CDR2 sequences are SEHNR and FQNEAQ (reference sequence). V lost 5 bases to trimming and J lost 3 bases; unmatched junction nucleotides: 5. The CDR3 loop reads CASSLWTSGNYEQYF. CDR3 sequence (DNA): TGTGCCAGCAGCCTCTGGACTAGCGGGAACTACGAGCAGTACTTC.

V and J are TRBV13 and TRBJ2-2; 7 positions match TRBD2. V gave up 5 bases and J gave up 5 bases; unmatched junction bases: 11. Germline V lookup: CDR1 PRHDT, CDR2 FYEKMQ (reference sequence). This CDR3 comprises 16 residues. The CDR3 DNA is TGTGCCAGCAGCCCCCGGGGGGAGCGGGCGACCGGGGAGCTGTTTTTT. As protein: CASSPRGERATGELFF.

As concerns this clone: This sample includes further DNA sequences coding for the same CDR3. The chain joins TRBV5-1 to TRBJ1-4, with TRBD1 as a possible D gene (6 bases). V lost 0 bases to trimming and J lost 7 bases, with 7 bases between them. Germline CDR1 SGHRS, CDR2 YFSETQ. The CDR3 totals 13 residues. CDR3 loop: CASSLGGGEKLFF. CDR3 in DNA: TGCGCCAGCAGCTTGGGAGGGGGTGAAAAACTGTTTTTT.

The CDR3 sequence is CSVAYGRSGANVLTF. CDR3 sequence (DNA): TGCAGCGTCGCTTACGGGAGATCTGGGGCCAACGTCCTGACTTTC. J is TRBJ2-6 and V is TRBV29-1, with a weak D call TRBD2 (6 bases). Trimming removed 6 bases at V and 1 base at J, with 13 bases between. The CDR3 runs to 15 residues. Germline V gene data show CDR1 as SQVTM and CDR2 as ANQGSEA.

This chain links TRBV2 with TRBJ2-3; D ambiguous. CDR1 SNHLY and CDR2 FYNNEI come from the germline V gene. The V gene lost 1 base and the J gene lost 2 bases, with 4 bases spanning the gap. This CDR3 is built from 13 residues. The CDR3 protein is CASSEDFTDTQYF. As DNA, the CDR3 is TGTGCCAGCAGTGAAGACTTCACAGATACGCAGTATTTT.

The V call is TRBV19, the J call TRBJ1-4; weak D call: TRBD1 (6 bases). The CDR3 runs 18 residues. The V and J ends lost 3 bases and 5 bases respectively, with 22 bases between them. Germline V CDR1 and CDR2: LNHDA, SQIVND (reference sequence). The CDR3 here is CASSMTGTFLERNEKLFF. DNA for the CDR3: TGTGCCAGTAGTATGACAGGAACGTTTCTCGAACGGAATGAAAAACTGTTTTTT.

This clone was found once. Since a much larger clone is just one base distant, this may be a read error. The same CDR3 is also encoded by other DNA sequences in this sample. The chain employs TRBV30 and TRBJ2-2, with D perhaps given as TRBD1 or TRBD2 (5 bases each). Looked up from germline, CDR1 is GTSNPN and CDR2 is SVGIG (reference sequence). The CDR3 covers 14 residues. V lost 2 bases and J 6 bases, leaving 13 bases between the germline ends. The CDR3 protein is CAWSSGLEAGELFF. The CDR3 bases are TGTGCCTGGAGTTCAGGGCTGGAGGCCGGGGAGCTGTTTTTT. Looking up the rest from reference TRBV30 and TRBJ2-2 gives the full variable domain: SQTIHQWPATLVQPVGSPLSLECTVEGTSNPNLYWYRQAAGRGLQLLFYSVGIGQISSEVPQNLSASRPQDRQFILSSKKLLLSDSGFYLCAWSSGLEAGELFFGEGSRLTVL.

V usage is TRBV21-1 and J usage is TRBJ2-2; TRBD1, the table's D call, lacks a check against the DNA. TRBV21-1 corresponds to a pseudogene. This CDR3 is 15 amino acids long. The CDR3 nucleotides are TGTGCCAGCAATCGGACAGGGTCGAACACCGGGGAGCTGTTTTTT. Translation gives CASNRTGSNTGELFF.

The CDR3 loop reads CASSQALLETQYF. In DNA form, the CDR3 reads TGCGCCAGCAGCCAAGCCCTACTGGAGACCCAGTACTTC. This rearrangement joins TRBV4-1 to TRBJ2-5; D remains ambiguous. The CDR3 contains 13 residues. Deletions cut 1 base from V and 5 bases from J, with 8 bases between. CDR1 is MGHRA and CDR2 is YSYEKL in the germline V gene.

In this sample, this clone turned up a few times. This rearrangement joins TRBV6-6 to TRBJ2-5; 9 bases line up with TRBD1. The end of the DNA fits TRBJ2-7 better, so the J call may be wrong. The CDR3 consists of 14 residues. Per the germline V gene, CDR1 is MNHNY and CDR2 is SVGAGI (reference sequence). DNA for the CDR3: TGTGCCAGCATGATGGAGACAGGGGGCTACGAGCAGTACTTC. The encoded protein is CASMMETGGYEQYF.

V is TRBV28 and J is TRBJ1-2; D not certain. CDR3 length: 14 residues. V was trimmed by 1 base and J by 1 base, leaving 7 bases between them. Germline V gene lookup returns CDR1 MDHEN and CDR2 SYDVKM. The CDR3 region has the DNA TGTGCCAGCAGTTTATTAGGCATTAACTATGGCTACACCTTC. Translation: CASSLLGINYGYTF.

The V gene is TRBV28, the J gene TRBJ2-1; D possibly corresponds to TRBD2 (6 bases). V lost 6 bases to trimming and J lost 8 bases, with 11 bases between them. CDR3 length equals 12 residues. Germline V gene data show CDR1 as MDHEN and CDR2 as SYDVKM. Here the CDR3 DNA reads TGTGCCAGCAGACGACTAGTCGATGAGCAGTTCTTC. Amino acids: CASRRLVDEQFF.

This chain links TRBV5-1 with TRBJ2-7, with D perhaps TRBD1 (6 bases). V lost 0 bases to trimming and J lost 3 bases, with 13 bases between them. The germline V gene has CDR1 SGHRS and CDR2 YFSETQ. The CDR3 consists of 15 residues. In nucleotides, the CDR3 is TGCGCCAGCAGCTTGGTAGCAGGGGTTAACTACGAGCAGTACTTC. Its protein product is CASSLVAGVNYEQYF.

As regards this clone: This likely came from a read error, as a far larger clone is one base away. The CDR3 region has the DNA TGCAGCGTCTCGACTAACGGGTCGTACGAGCAGTACTTC. As protein: CSVSTNGSYEQYF. V gene TRBV29-1 combines with J gene TRBJ2-7; D might be TRBD2 (5 bases). Trimming took off 6 bases at V and 4 bases at J, with 16 bases between the two ends. Germline V gives CDR1 SQVTM, CDR2 ANQGSEA. This CDR3 is 13 amino acids long.

This rearrangement joins TRBV5-1 to TRBJ2-4; D gene unclear. The CDR3 extends over 16 amino acids. Trimming took off 0 bases at V and 1 base at J, with 11 bases between the two ends. The germline gives CDR1 SGHRS, CDR2 YFSETQ. The CDR3 region has the DNA TGCGCCAGCAGCTTGGATGGCAGTTTGGCCAAAAACATTCAGTACTTC. This sequence encodes CASSLDGSLAKNIQYF. The full variable domain, its missing parts supplied by reference TRBV5-1 and TRBJ2-4, is KAGVTQTPRYLIKTRGQQVTLSCSPISGHRSVSWYQQTPGQGLQFLFEYFSETQRNKGNFPGRFSGRQFSNSRSEMNVSTLELGDSALYLCASSLDGSLAKNIQYFGAGTRLSVL.

The chain combines TRBV28 with TRBJ2-7; D unclear. The length of the CDR3 is 15 residues. Per germline, CDR1 MDHEN and CDR2 SYDVKM. The ends were cut back, 2 bases at V and 0 bases at J, with 11 bases in the middle. The CDR3 is CASSLLHQSSYEQYF. CDR3 DNA sequence: TGTGCCAGCAGTTTACTCCATCAGAGCTCCTACGAGCAGTACTTC.

The chain couples TRBV28 to TRBJ2-5; the D is unclear. Trimming removed 6 bases at V and 1 base at J, with 9 bases between. Germline values: CDR1 MDHEN, CDR2 SYDVKM. The CDR3 covers 13 residues. The CDR3 protein is CASRAATQETQYF. CDR3 nucleotide sequence: TGTGCCAGCAGGGCGGCCACCCAAGAGACCCAGTACTTC.

The chain is built from TRBV9 and TRBJ2-7, with a weak D call TRBD2 (6 bases). Germline V CDR1 and CDR2: SGDLS, YYNGEE. CDR3 length: 13 amino acids. V shed 2 bases and J shed 3 bases, with 9 bases lying between them. The CDR3 is CASSVYSGYEQYF. The DNA of the CDR3 is TGTGCCAGCAGCGTCTATAGCGGCTACGAGCAGTACTTC.

The genes are TRBV9 and TRBJ2-2; D remains unclear. The CDR3 has 15 residues. Trimming stripped 4 bases from V and 0 bases from J, with 10 bases between. Germline V gives CDR1 SGDLS, CDR2 YYNGEE. CDR3 residues: CASSSSLANTGELFF. CDR3 DNA sequence: TGTGCCAGCAGCTCAAGCTTAGCGAACACCGGGGAGCTGTTTTTT.

CDR3 DNA sequence: TGTGCCAGCAGCCTCTACGGGCCGAACACTGAAGCTTTCTTT. Residues: CASSLYGPNTEAFF. The chain has TRBV7-2 and TRBJ1-1; D is ambiguous. Trimming took off 5 bases at V and 1 base at J, with 11 bases between the two ends. Per germline, CDR1 SGHTA and CDR2 FQGNSA. This CDR3 contains 14 residues.

Comments on this clone: Given a far larger clone just one base away, this is likely a sequencing read error. Distinct nucleotide sequences in the sample also encode this CDR3. The chain is built from TRBV30 and TRBJ1-5; D is undetermined. Germline lookup yields CDR1 GTSNPN and CDR2 SVGIG (reference sequence). This CDR3 contains 14 residues. Deletions cut 4 bases from V and 1 base from J, with 11 bases between. As DNA, the CDR3 is TGTGCCTGGACCGCGGGTCAGAGCAATCAGCCCCAGCATTTT. This codes for CAWTAGQSNQPQHF.

The rearrangement uses TRBV7-9 and TRBJ2-7; 9 bases are shared with TRBD2. The CDR3 runs to 13 residues. The germline V gene has CDR1 SEHNR and CDR2 FQNEAQ (reference sequence). V gave up 8 bases and J gave up 1 base; unmatched junction bases: 3. CDR3 in DNA: TGTGCCAGCTCGACTAGCGGATCCTACGAGCAGTACTTC. This sequence encodes CASSTSGSYEQYF.

CDR3 sequence (DNA): TGTGCCAGCAGTTTGGAGGGCAACTCTGGGGCCAACGTCCTGACTTTC. It is translated as CASSLEGNSGANVLTF. The chain combines TRBV6-4 with TRBJ2-6; a possible D gene is TRBD2 (6 bases). The V gene lost 5 bases and the J gene lost 0 bases, with 11 bases spanning the gap. The germline gives CDR1 MRHNA, CDR2 SNTAGT. The CDR3 consists of 16 residues.

The chain has TRBV9 and TRBJ2-7, with 15 nucleotides matching TRBD2. V dropped 4 bases and J dropped 7; count of bases not matched to a gene: 6. Germline CDR1 reads SGDLS; CDR2 reads YYNGEE. CDR3 size: 15 residues. The CDR3 region is CASSSNGLAGGEQYF. CDR3 coding DNA: TGTGCCAGCAGCTCCAACGGACTAGCGGGAGGGGAGCAGTACTTC.